One sample yielded the 7 T cell receptor beta chains listed below, sequenced in a study of blood T cell repertoires in COVID-19. Using immunoSEQ multiplex PCR, the repertoire was profiled, and TCRdb retains in-frame clones only, with some absent. The sample has some 150,000 clones, around 85% seen once; the top ten hold around 3.5%. Source material: peripheral blood. These receptors were obtained from a man in his sixties or seventies with acute or convalescent COVID-19.

This chain joins TRBV19 and TRBJ2-7, with D possibly TRBD1 on 5 matching bases. V dropped 2 bases and J dropped 1 base, with 9 bases sitting between them. Germline values: CDR1 LNHDA, CDR2 SQIVND (reference sequence). This CDR3 spans 14 amino acids. CDR3 sequence: CASSITRDSYEQYF. The CDR3 coding sequence is TGTGCCAGTAGTATAACCAGGGATTCCTACGAGCAGTACTTC.

This sequence joins TRBV11-3 and TRBJ2-2; D might be TRBD2 (5 bases). Per the germline V gene, CDR1 is SGHNT and CDR2 is YENEEA. The V end lost 5 bases, the J end lost 4 bases, and 11 bases lay between the germline ends. This CDR3 is 14 amino acids long. CDR3 protein: CASSGGFRTGELFF. The CDR3, as DNA: TGTGCCAGCAGCGGCGGGTTTCGCACCGGGGAGCTGTTTTTT.

The chain joins TRBV30 to TRBJ2-3; 11 positions agree with TRBD2. Germline CDR1 reads GTSNPN; CDR2 reads SVGIG (reference sequence). This CDR3 has 18 amino acids. The ends lost 0 bases at V and 3 bases at J; junction bases unmatched: 11. Here the CDR3 reads CAWSVRASGRPVTDTQYF. The CDR3 DNA reads TGTGCCTGGAGTGTACGGGCTAGCGGGAGGCCAGTGACAGATACGCAGTATTTT.

This clone was seen only a few times. V is TRBV4-1 and J is TRBJ2-1, with D hard to call. Per germline, CDR1 MGHRA and CDR2 YSYEKL. The CDR3 covers 14 residues. Trimming shortened V by 1 base and J by 9 bases, and 13 bases separated the two germline ends. The CDR3 spells CASSQVNQATEQFF. Written as DNA, the CDR3 is TGCGCCAGCAGCCAAGTAAATCAGGCCACTGAGCAGTTCTTC.

The chain uses TRBV28 and TRBJ1-6; TRBD1 matches at 10 bases. Trimming removed 5 bases from V and 10 bases from J; junction bases left unmatched: 2. The germline CDR1 and CDR2 sequences are MDHEN and SYDVKM. This CDR3 spans 13 amino acids. The CDR3 nucleotides read TGTGCCAGCAGTGACAGGGGGCGGTCACCCCTCCACTTT. Translating gives CASSDRGRSPLHF.

V gene TRBV27 combines with J gene TRBJ2-7, with 9 positions matching TRBD2. Trimming took 0 bases from V and 3 from J; bases not matched to a gene: 9. This CDR3 contains 17 residues. The germline V gene encodes CDR1 MNHEY and CDR2 SMNVEV (reference sequence). The CDR3 sequence is CASSLSIFGGRVYEQYF. CDR3 DNA sequence: TGTGCCAGCAGTTTATCGATTTTTGGCGGGAGGGTCTACGAGCAGTACTTC.

Turning to this clone: Other DNA sequences in the same sample also yield this CDR3. This rearrangement joins TRBV28 to TRBJ2-2, with D hard to call. Germline CDR1 reads MDHEN; CDR2 reads SYDVKM. The CDR3 is 16 amino acids. The V end was cut by 4 bases, the J end by 1 base, with 13 bases between. DNA of the CDR3: TGTGCCAGCAGTTCCCCGCAAACTTTGAACACCGGGGAGCTGTTTTTT. It yields the protein CASSSPQTLNTGELFF.